This entry lists 18 T cell receptor beta chains sequenced from one sample in a study of T cells in Graves' hyperthyroidism and ophthalmopathy. Amplification yielded TCR beta CDR3 regions, with RNA transcripts as the source. The study used the HTBI primer set for a first-round RT-PCR of the TCR CDR3. TCRdb ran MiXCR on the multiplex PCR reads and lists one entry per CDR3 protein. Of some 500,000 distinct CDR3 sequences in the sample, around an eighth are singletons; the top ten hold 15% to 20%. The specimen was blood. These receptor sequences come from a young woman with Graves' hyperthyroidism.

This clonotype was counted ten times or more. The V call is TRBV20-1, the J call TRBJ2-2; no clear D. The V end lost 2 bases, the J end lost 4 bases, and 8 bases lay between the germline ends. Germline values: CDR1 DFQATT, CDR2 SNEGSKA (reference sequence). The length of the CDR3 is 13 residues. Written as DNA, the CDR3 is TGCAGTGCTAGAAGGGCCTCCACCGGGGAGCTGTTTTTT. The encoded protein is CSARRASTGELFF.

This clonotype was found many times. The chain employs TRBV6-2 or TRBV6-3 and TRBJ2-7; 16 bases are shared with TRBD2. J was trimmed by 1 base and V by 5 bases; bases with no gene match: 5. Germline lookup yields CDR1 MNHEY and CDR2 SVGEGT. The CDR3 has 17 amino acids. For the CDR3, the DNA is TGTGCCAGCAGTCCCGGGACTAGCGGGAGGGGATCCTACGAGCAGTACGTC. Protein product: CASSPGTSGRGSYEQYV.

CDR3 region: CASSLVQRNTEAFF. The DNA for the CDR3 is TGCGCCAGCAGCTTGGTGCAGAGGAACACTGAAGCTTTCTTT. The chain employs TRBV5-1 and TRBJ1-1; D remains unclear. In germline, CDR1 is SGHRS, CDR2 YFSETQ. Trimming removed 0 bases at V and 1 base at J, with 7 bases between. The CDR3 spans 14 residues.

This clonotype was observed at least ten times. The chain employs TRBV7-6 and TRBJ2-3; a weak D match, TRBD2 (5 bases). Germline V gene lookup returns CDR1 SGHVS and CDR2 FNYEAQ. V was trimmed by 3 bases and J by 4 bases, leaving 11 bases between them. This CDR3 comprises 14 residues. This CDR3 is CASSFAGAADTQYF. The CDR3 DNA reads TGTGCCAGCAGCTTTGCGGGCGCCGCAGATACGCAGTATTTT.

This clonotype was detected a few times. V is TRBV29-1 and J is TRBJ1-1, with D hard to call. V lost 2 bases and J lost 0, with 7 bases in between. The CDR3 sequence is 13 residues long. Germline CDR1 is SQVTM and CDR2 is ANQGSEA. CDR3 protein: CSVEKGMNTEAFF. The CDR3, as DNA: TGCAGCGTTGAAAAGGGCATGAACACTGAAGCTTTCTTT.

This clonotype was seen ten or more times. This rearrangement joins TRBV6-2 or TRBV6-3 to TRBJ2-7; D perhaps matches TRBD2 (5 bases). V shed 4 bases and J shed 3 bases, with 19 bases lying between them. The CDR3 consists of 16 residues. CDR1 and CDR2 (germline): MNHEY, SVGEGT. CDR3 in amino acids: CASSSFSRGLNYEQYF. The CDR3 nucleotides are TGTGCCAGCAGTTCTTTCAGCCGAGGACTGAACTACGAGCAGTACTTC.

This clonotype was counted at least ten times. The CDR3 loop reads CASSDPPLGLDNHYEQYF. The CDR3 DNA follows: TGTGCCAGCAGTGACCCACCGCTGGGACTAGACAACCACTACGAGCAGTACTTC. The chain is built from TRBV2 and TRBJ2-7, with 8 bases fitting TRBD2. The V and J ends lost 3 bases and 3 bases, in that order; junction bases with no gene match: 16. The germline CDR1 and CDR2 sequences are SNHLY and FYNNEI. CDR3 length equals 18 residues.

This clonotype was found many times. The genes are TRBV30 and TRBJ2-1; possibly TRBD1 or TRBD2 for D (5 bases each). CDR1 is GTSNPN, CDR2 SVGIG, per germline (reference sequence). This CDR3 contains 13 residues. V dropped 5 bases and J dropped 13 bases, with 21 bases sitting between them. CDR3 sequence (DNA): TGTGCCTGGGGCCCTCCAGAGGGGTATAACCAGTTCTTC. This translates into CAWGPPEGYNQFF.

This clonotype was seen ten or more times. J is TRBJ2-1 and V is TRBV7-9; tentatively, D is TRBD1 (5 bases). Per the germline V gene, CDR1 is SEHNR and CDR2 is FQNEAQ (reference sequence). The CDR3 runs to 12 residues. V was trimmed by 7 bases and J by 6 bases, leaving 10 bases between them. CDR3 in amino acids: CASKGPSNEQFF. The CDR3 DNA follows: TGTGCCAGCAAGGGGCCTTCCAATGAGCAGTTCTTC.

This clonotype was detected many times. The chain carries TRBV3-1 and TRBJ2-3; 9 bases are shared with TRBD2. Trimming cost V 1 base and J 2 bases; bases outside gene matches: 10. Germline V CDR1 and CDR2: LGHDT, YNNKEL (reference sequence). The CDR3 covers 18 residues. The CDR3 coding sequence is TGTGCCAGCAGCCAAGGACTGACTAGCGGACTACTCACAGATACGCAGTATTTT. Its translation is CASSQGLTSGLLTDTQYF.

This clonotype showed up many times. This rearrangement joins TRBV6-1 to TRBJ1-1, with D perhaps TRBD1 (5 bases). The CDR3 loop spans 14 amino acids. Germline CDR1 reads MNHNS; CDR2 reads SASEGT. With 6 bases removed from V and 2 bases from J, the gap between germline ends came to 13 bases. CDR3 DNA sequence: TGTGCCAGCAGACCCGGGACGGATAACACTGAAGCTTTCTTT. This encodes CASRPGTDNTEAFF.

There are a few counts of this clonotype. The J gene is TRBJ2-7, the V gene TRBV5-5, with 11 bases that match TRBD1. The CDR3 loop spans 16 amino acids. J was trimmed by 4 bases and V by 0 bases; bases with no gene match: 6. Per the germline V gene, CDR1 is SGHKS and CDR2 is YYEKEE (reference sequence). Written as DNA, the CDR3 is TGTGCCAGCAGCTTGGCATTGGACAGGGGGCAATACGAGCAGTACTTC. Its translation is CASSLALDRGQYEQYF. Together with reference TRBV5-5 and TRBJ2-7, the CDR3 gives the full variable domain: DAGVTQSPTHLIKTRGQQVTLRCSPISGHKSVSWYQQVLGQGPQFIFQYYEKEERGRGNFPDRFSARQFPNYSSELNVNALLLGDSALYLCASSLALDRGQYEQYFGPGTRLTVT.

The CDR3 DNA reads TGTGCCAGTACCGGGACTAGCGGGATCAATGAGCAGTTCTTC. The encoded protein is CASTGTSGINEQFF. The chain is built from TRBV11-2 and TRBJ2-1; 13 nucleotides match TRBD2. Losses at the gene ends were 9 bases for V and 6 bases for J; bases not matched to a gene: 5. CDR3 length: 14 residues. The germline V gene has CDR1 SGHAT and CDR2 FQNNGV.

This clonotype showed up many times. The chain has TRBV12-3 or TRBV12-4 and TRBJ2-7, with TRBD2 matching over 10 bases. Trimming cost V 5 bases and J 5 bases; bases outside gene matches: 6. This CDR3 spans 14 amino acids. CDR3 amino acids: CASSKTSGLNEQYF. The CDR3 coding sequence is TGTGCCAGCAGTAAGACTAGCGGGTTGAACGAGCAGTACTTC.

This clonotype has at least ten counts. The rearrangement uses TRBV20-1 and TRBJ2-2; possible D gene TRBD2, 6 bases. The CDR3 runs to 14 residues. Germline CDR1 DFQATT, CDR2 SNEGSKA (reference sequence). Trimming left V 6 bases short and J 1 base short, with 12 bases between. The CDR3 DNA reads as TGCAGTGCAAGGCGCGGGAAGAACACCGGGGAGCTGTTTTTT. It codes for CSARRGKNTGELFF.

This clonotype was seen repeatedly, ten times or more. V and J are TRBV15 and TRBJ1-4; perhaps TRBD1 as D (5 bases). This CDR3 has 16 amino acids. The germline CDR1 and CDR2 sequences are LNHNV and YYDKDF (reference sequence). Trimming pared 3 bases from V and 3 bases from J, leaving 14 bases between. The CDR3 DNA reads TGTGCCACCAGCAGCCGCTCAGGGCGGTCTAATGAAAAACTGTTTTTT. Translation: CATSSRSGRSNEKLFF.

Many counts were recorded for this clonotype. This chain's CDR3 is CASSPGEAGTGELFF. Here the CDR3 DNA reads TGTGCCAGCTCACCGGGGGAAGCTGGGACCGGGGAGCTGTTTTTT. The chain employs TRBV18 and TRBJ2-2, with D perhaps given as TRBD1 or TRBD2 (5 bases each). V gave up 3 bases and J gave up 5 bases, with 13 bases separating them. This CDR3 spans 15 amino acids. Germline CDR1 reads KGHSH; CDR2 reads LQKENI.

This clonotype was counted many times. The chain carries TRBV6-1 and TRBJ2-7, with 9 bases that match TRBD2. The CDR3 length is 14 residues. Germline V gene sequence: CDR1 MNHNS, CDR2 SASEGT. Trimming cost V 5 bases and J 2 bases; bases outside gene matches: 4. The CDR3 loop reads CASSRTSATYEQYV. CDR3 nucleotides: TGTGCCAGCAGTCGGACTAGCGCGACCTACGAGCAGTACGTC.